The present T cell receptor (beta chain) was sequenced within a study of vaccination and CD4 T cells after COVID-19 (dated by TCRdb to the early 2020s). Regarding the complete study: Convalescent patients had a positive SARS-CoV-2 result on nasal swab PCR, and of these patients, several had mild disease and one had severe disease. The convalescent cohort included six males and four females, with two Hispanic individuals, seven Caucasians, two Asians and one multiracial person. Participants received two doses of either the Pfizer-BioNTech BNT162b2 vaccine (n=8) or the Moderna mRNA-1273 vaccine (n=2). Post-COVID blood samples from convalescent patients were collected a median of approximately 100 days after diagnosis, with a range of 35 to 161 days. Post-vaccine blood samples were taken a median of around 77 days after the second vaccine dose, with a range of 14 to 241 days. Culture stimuli were overlapping spike peptide pools from SARS-CoV-2 and from the common cold coronaviruses HCoV-NL63, HCoV-OC43 and HCoV-229E. As controls, cultures received a CEFX viral epitope pool (the positive control), an HIV-1 Nef peptide pool (the negative control), or no peptide at all. In under 13 COVID-19 convalescent patients and a handful of infection-naive healthy vaccine recipients, researchers compared the spike-specific CD4+ TCR repertoire from before mRNA vaccination with the repertoire from after. Overall study outcomes, separate from this receptor: Of the vaccine-specific clones in convalescent patients, 304 of 307, or nearly all, reacted only to SARS-CoV-2 spike and did not cross-react with common cold coronaviruses. Among the post-vaccine SARS-CoV-2-reactive clones in convalescent patients, a median roughly 85% showed up only after vaccination, which suggests vaccine-specific priming. The median number of SARS-CoV-2-reactive clonotypes rose from roughly 20 after infection to a few dozen after vaccination, but the change was not significant. The study included relatively few convalescent patients and did not analyze early timepoints after natural infection.

The sample's treatment or condition label is to be understood as: approximately nine-day PBMC culture with coronavirus spike peptide pools or control peptides (ViraFEST assay). The ViraFEST assay was used in the study, in which antigen-specific T cells were expanded with peptide pools and expanded clonotypes were subsequently identified by TCR sequencing. Positive SARS-CoV-2 PCR tests in the convalescent patients dated from March to December 2020, before Alpha, Beta and Delta variants emerged in the United States. Each well held 2.2 million or so PBMCs cultured with roughly 10 ug/ml peptide pools in IMDM containing around 5% human AB serum and around 9 IU/ml IL-2. Half of the culture medium was replaced with fresh IL-2-containing medium on days 3 and 7. CD4+ T cells were isolated after about 10 days of culture through negative selection using the EasySep CD4+ T cell isolation kit. PBMCs were separated from whole blood using Ficoll-Paque Plus gradient centrifugation and then either used fresh or cryopreserved at -140C. Triplicate wells were generally used for each culture condition.

Libraries came from PCR. DNA from cultured CD4+ T cells underwent TCR sequencing with the Oncomine TCR Beta short-read assay at the Johns Hopkins FTIC core. Genomic DNA was extracted from the cultured CD4+ T cells with the QIAamp micro DNA kit. Oncomine TCR Beta libraries from cultured CD4+ T cells were pooled with unique dual indexes and sequenced on an Illumina iSeq 100. The authors processed their data as follows. Non-productive sequences were filtered out, and CDR3s that did not start with C, did not end with F or W, or were shorter than 7 amino acids were discarded. Antigen-specific clonotypes were identified using the MANAFEST web application through comparison of peptide-stimulated wells with reference and other culture wells. To be called positive, a clone needed an FDR below 0.05, an odds ratio above 5, and a productive frequency above 0.1% in at least two of three replicate wells. Clonotypes that were significantly expanded in both SARS-CoV-2 spike wells and at least one common cold coronavirus spike condition were defined as cross-reactive. Levenshtein distances (stringdist) and unrooted phylogenetic trees (ape) in R version 3.6.1 were used to assess CDR3 homology. TCRdb reprocessing: public reads trimmed at Q25 with fastp, clones called with MiXCR, in-frame beta chains kept. Rows merge per CDR3 protein into single entries with the most common DNA and genes. TCRdb's processing, not the study's, gives the V and J calls here. In this sample the table shows about 15,000 distinct CDR3 sequences, under 65% of which occur a single time. The ten biggest clones cover approximately 7.7% of the sample.

This clonotype was seen a single time. Its antigen is currently not known. The input lacks base qualities; no much larger clone sits a single base away. Support from one read is weak. V has 6 bases trimmed and J has 7 bases trimmed; junction bases matching no gene number 7. Including cysteine and phenylalanine, the CDR3 has 13 amino acids. The CDR3 DNA has 39 bases and is translated from base 1. CDR1 and CDR2, looked up from the germline V gene (reference sequence), are LNHDA and SQIVND. The receptor was isolated from a human donor who had recovered from COVID-19. The sequence links TRBV19 to TRBJ1-2, with TRBD1 identical over 8 junction bases. The material sequenced was CD4+ T cells from blood, cultured in vitro. The DNA reads as follows: TGTGCCAGTAGGGGCAGGGGGCGATCTGGCTACACCTTC. This codes for CASRGRGRSGYTF.